This T cell receptor (beta chain) was recovered during a study of identifying expanded T cells in peripheral blood. The method was immunoSEQ multiplex PCR; TCRdb's version includes in-frame clones alone and lacks a portion of them. This sample has more than 85,000 clones, with roughly nine tenths found just once. No infections or other immune events were documented during collection. Material: blood. The sequence derives from a person aged 18 to 75 in good health.

The CDR3 sequence: CASSLVPYSGANVLTF. As DNA, the CDR3 is TGTGCCAGCAGCTTGGTACCATACTCTGGGGCCAACGTCCTGACTTTC. The rearrangement links TRBV5-6 to TRBJ2-6; D remains unclear. Trimming removed 0 bases from V and 0 bases from J, with 7 bases in between. Germline lookup yields CDR1 SGHDT and CDR2 YYEEEE. CDR3 length: 16 amino acids.